Listed below are T cell receptor beta chains from one sample, sequenced in a study of early T cells in non-severe SARS-CoV-2 infection. TCRdb re-called the 5' RACE reads through MiXCR, storing one row per CDR3 protein. The data show 50,000 to 70,000 distinct CDR3 sequences, around an eighth seen once. The sample was whole blood. These receptors all come from an adult who was a healthcare worker with PCR-confirmed SARS-CoV-2 infection or an uninfected control (not recorded which). The CDR3 runs from the conserved cysteine through the conserved F or W. The D gene is left open where the match is weak.

J gene: TRBJ2-7; V gene: TRBV29-1; D gene: .; CDR3 protein: CSVNVQGYEQYF
J gene: TRBJ1-1; V gene: TRBV7-9; D gene: .; CDR3 protein: CASSRTEAFF
J gene: TRBJ1-5; V gene: TRBV15; D gene: .; CDR3 protein: CATTRGNQPQHF
J gene: TRBJ2-3; V gene: TRBV11-2; D gene: .; CDR3 protein: CASSRWTLIPSTDTQYF
J gene: TRBJ2-7; V gene: TRBV28; D gene: .; CDR3 protein: CASSLWGTHSYEQYF
J gene: TRBJ1-2; V gene: TRBV9; D gene: .; CDR3 protein: CASQSGLGYTF
J gene: TRBJ1-2; V gene: TRBV5-4; D gene: .; CDR3 protein: CASSWRGTSRGYTF
J gene: TRBJ2-1; V gene: TRBV5-4; D gene: TRBD2; CDR3 protein: CASRPGTSGGATNEQFF
J gene: TRBJ2-7; V gene: TRBV19; D gene: TRBD2; CDR3 protein: CASSDSSGGAQEQYF
J gene: TRBJ1-2; V gene: TRBV28; D gene: .; CDR3 protein: CASNVLGTRGYTF
J gene: TRBJ2-1; V gene: TRBV12-3/TRBV12-4; D gene: .; CDR3 protein: CASSPDTRQNEQFF
J gene: TRBJ2-1; V gene: TRBV7-6; D gene: .; CDR3 protein: CASSPEGWQGNNEQFF
J gene: TRBJ2-1; V gene: TRBV9; D gene: .; CDR3 protein: CASSPRASGRGNEQFF
J gene: TRBJ2-4; V gene: TRBV20-1; D gene: TRBD1; CDR3 protein: CSADPGQGEDIQYF
J gene: TRBJ1-5; V gene: TRBV3-1; D gene: .; CDR3 protein: CASSQVPTGQPQHF
J gene: TRBJ2-1; V gene: TRBV20-1; D gene: TRBD2; CDR3 protein: CSAPTSGYYNEQFF
J gene: TRBJ2-1; V gene: TRBV14; D gene: .; CDR3 protein: CASSQARGRGNEQFF
J gene: TRBJ2-1; V gene: TRBV4-3; D gene: .; CDR3 protein: CASSQGTVYGEQFF
J gene: TRBJ1-6; V gene: TRBV12-3/TRBV12-4; D gene: .; CDR3 protein: CASAAVNSPLHF
J gene: TRBJ1-4; V gene: TRBV7-9; D gene: .; CDR3 protein: CASSLLATNEKLFF
J gene: TRBJ1-5; V gene: TRBV24-1; D gene: .; CDR3 protein: CATSDLLHGGNQPQHF
J gene: TRBJ2-1; V gene: TRBV6-4; D gene: TRBD2; CDR3 protein: CASSDSAGGGNEQFF
J gene: TRBJ2-1; V gene: TRBV11-2; D gene: TRBD2; CDR3 protein: CASSLAGGRQSAGNEQFF
J gene: TRBJ1-4; V gene: TRBV7-2; D gene: .; CDR3 protein: CASSLSGAGTNEKLFF
J gene: TRBJ1-1; V gene: TRBV7-9; D gene: TRBD1; CDR3 protein: CASSPTGVKNTEAFF
J gene: TRBJ2-5; V gene: TRBV3-1; D gene: .; CDR3 protein: CASRVDLPGETQYF
J gene: TRBJ2-7; V gene: TRBV6-6; D gene: .; CDR3 protein: CASSYAATGRLSYEQYF
J gene: TRBJ2-1; V gene: TRBV20-1; D gene: TRBD2; CDR3 protein: CSARRGAGSSYNEQFF
J gene: TRBJ2-1; V gene: TRBV9; D gene: .; CDR3 protein: CASSADGGLEQFF
J gene: TRBJ2-1; V gene: TRBV2; D gene: TRBD1; CDR3 protein: CASQDREDYNEQFF
J gene: TRBJ2-5; V gene: TRBV13; D gene: TRBD1; CDR3 protein: CASSGQGARGQETQYF
J gene: TRBJ2-2; V gene: TRBV9; D gene: .; CDR3 protein: CASSPAPNTGELFF
J gene: TRBJ2-1; V gene: TRBV4-3; D gene: TRBD2; CDR3 protein: CASSQSPSTSGAAYNEQFF
J gene: TRBJ2-1; V gene: TRBV7-2; D gene: TRBD2; CDR3 protein: CASSLDLAGGRSEQFF
J gene: TRBJ2-3; V gene: TRBV29-1; D gene: .; CDR3 protein: CSVEGLVRTGTDTQYF
J gene: TRBJ1-6; V gene: TRBV20-1; D gene: TRBD1; CDR3 protein: CSAVTPGTGNSPLHF
J gene: TRBJ2-2; V gene: TRBV18; D gene: .; CDR3 protein: CASSLQWGSGAGELFF
J gene: TRBJ2-3; V gene: TRBV5-4; D gene: TRBD2; CDR3 protein: CASSPGRGERSTDTQYF
J gene: TRBJ2-2; V gene: TRBV10-2; D gene: .; CDR3 protein: CAIQSTGELFF
J gene: TRBJ1-5; V gene: TRBV4-2; D gene: TRBD1; CDR3 protein: CASSQDSGTASEPQHF
J gene: TRBJ1-2; V gene: TRBV30; D gene: TRBD1; CDR3 protein: CAWSGTDLYGYTF
J gene: TRBJ2-2; V gene: TRBV11-2; D gene: TRBD2; CDR3 protein: CASTLPGGSNTGELFF
J gene: TRBJ1-4; V gene: TRBV13; D gene: .; CDR3 protein: CASSFPGQKNEKLFF
J gene: TRBJ2-1; V gene: TRBV9; D gene: .; CDR3 protein: CASSAYRGGYNEQFF
J gene: TRBJ1-1; V gene: TRBV11-2; D gene: .; CDR3 protein: CASSLSRGRPDTEAFF
J gene: TRBJ1-5; V gene: TRBV27; D gene: TRBD1; CDR3 protein: CASRDRGLNQPQHF
J gene: TRBJ2-5; V gene: TRBV5-6; D gene: .; CDR3 protein: CASSLASDVGAQYF